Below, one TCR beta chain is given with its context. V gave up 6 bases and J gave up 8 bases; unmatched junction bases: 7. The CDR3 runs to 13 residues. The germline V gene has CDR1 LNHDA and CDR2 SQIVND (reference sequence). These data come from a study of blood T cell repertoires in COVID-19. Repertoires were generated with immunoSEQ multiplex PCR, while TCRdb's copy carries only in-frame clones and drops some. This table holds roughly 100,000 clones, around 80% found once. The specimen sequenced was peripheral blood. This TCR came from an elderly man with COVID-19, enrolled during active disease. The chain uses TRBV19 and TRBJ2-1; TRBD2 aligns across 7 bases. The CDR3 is CASSGLVSDEQFF. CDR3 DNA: TGTGCCAGTAGCGGACTAGTATCGGATGAGCAGTTCTTC.